This T cell receptor beta chain stems from a study of blood T cell repertoires in COVID-19. Study background: There were acute and convalescent COVID-19 samples, and they came from the United States, Italy and Spain. From T cells, B-cell-depleted T cells, or PBMCs came the material, which was cDNA or gDNA.

The germline V gene encodes CDR1 SQVTM and CDR2 ANQGSEA. CDR3 length: 14 amino acids. Trimming stripped 7 bases from V and 8 bases from J, with 23 bases between. The table came from immunoSEQ multiplex PCR; TCRdb's copy has only in-frame clones and leaves some out. The sample lists 75,000 to 90,000 clones; about 80% were seen once. This sequence originates from a woman aged 40 to 55 with active or convalescent COVID-19. Material: peripheral blood. V is TRBV29-1 and J is TRBJ1-2, with a possible D match to TRBD1 (5 bases). CDR3 region: CSARRGQSKDGYTF. The DNA for the CDR3 is TGCAGCGCCCGGCGGGGCCAGTCTAAGGACGGCTACACCTTC.